Listed below are T cell receptor delta chains from one sample, sequenced in a study of Vδ1+ human thymocytes. TCRdb made new clone calls on the multiplex PCR reads using CATT. The sample lists 22,000 or so delta-chain clones; around 7.4% were seen once. The material sequenced was Vdelta1+ gamma-delta thymocytes from the thymus. The receptor source for this set is a child under two years old who had congenital heart surgery. CDR3s include the opening cysteine and the closing phenylalanine or tryptophan. D genes are given only for firm matches. Where a row states a size, it is once, few, many or the class of an expanded clone; other rows omit it.

>few|TRDJ1|TRDV1|.
TGTGCTCTTGGGAGGAGGGACCCGGGGGGCGAGTACACCGATAAACTCATCTTT
CALGRRDPGGEYTDKLIF
>.|TRDJ1|TRDV1|TRDD3
TGTGCTCTTGGGCCCAGCTCCCTGCTAACTGGGGGATACGGAGAGTCCGATAAACTCATCTTT
CALGPSSLLTGGYGESDKLIF
>few|TRDJ1|TRDV1|.
TGTGCTCTTGGGGGGTATTGCCCCGATAAACTCATCTTT
CALGGYCPDKLIF
>.|TRDJ1|TRDV1|TRDD2
TGTGCTCTTGTTCTCCGGCCTTCCTATTTCTGGGGACCCCCGTACACCGATAAACTCATCTTT
CALVLRPSYFWGPPYTDKLIF
>few|TRDJ2|TRDV1|TRDD3
TGTGCTCTTGGGGAACCCGGGGACCACCTCCGGTACTGGGGGATACGGGTGACAGCACAACTCTTCTTT
CALGEPGDHLRYWGIRVTAQLFF
>few|TRDJ1|TRDV1|TRDD3
TGTGCTCTTGGCCTACTGGGGGATAAAGGGTCGTGCACCGATAAACTCATCTTT
CALGLLGDKGSCTDKLIF
>.|TRDJ1|TRDV1|.
TGTGCTCTTGGGGAACAGCTGCCTTCCCCGTACACCGATAAACTCATCTTT
CALGEQLPSPYTDKLIF
>few|TRDJ1|TRDV1|TRDD3
TGTGCTCTTGGGGAAGACCTTATACCCACGGGGGGGATTCAAGCCGCGGGGGGGTACACCGATAAACTCATCTTT
CALGEDLIPTGGIQAAGGYTDKLIF
>.|TRDJ1|TRDV1|.
TGTGCTCTTGGGGAACTCTCCCCCATCGCCGATAAACTCATCTTT
CALGELSPIADKLIF
>medium-sized|TRDJ1|TRDV2|TRDD3
TGTGCCTGTCACTACTGGGGGTCCTTTACCGATAAACTCATCTTT
CACHYWGSFTDKLIF
>.|TRDJ1|TRDV1|TRDD3
TGTGCTCTTAGTACCCGGGGATACGCGGCGTACACCGATAAACTCATCTTT
CALSTRGYAAYTDKLIF
>.|TRDJ1|TRDV1|.
TGTGCTCTTGGGGTGGGTCTGGGGATCCTTTCAACCGATAAACTCATCTTT
CALGVGLGILSTDKLIF
>.|TRDJ1|TRDV1|.
TGTGCTCTTGGGGAATGTAAAGGGGTACTAGACCTAGCTCGGGGCCATAAACTCATCTTT
CALGECKGVLDLARGHKLIF
>few|TRDJ1|TRDV2|TRDD3
TGTGCCTGCGACACCGAGTACTGGGGGATACGGAAAGGGTTGTACACCGATAAACTCATCTTT
CACDTEYWGIRKGLYTDKLIF
>.|TRDJ1|TRDV1|.
TGTGCTCTTGGGGGTCTGTGGGGGCCTATGGACACCGATAAACTCATCTTT
CALGGLWGPMDTDKLIF
>.|TRDJ1|TRDV1|.
TGTGCTCTTGGGGAACTCCCTTTCCTATTGGGCTTTGCCAGTGATAGACTCATCTTT
CALGELPFLLGFASDRLIF
>.|TRDJ1|TRDV1|.
TGTGCTCTTGGGGAAACCCTACCCATGAGGGGGGTGTACACCGATAAACTCATCTTT
CALGETLPMRGVYTDKLIF
>few|TRDJ1|TRDV1|.
TGTGCTCTTGGGGACCTGCTTCCCACTAGGAAAACCGATAAACTCATCTTT
CALGDLLPTRKTDKLIF
>medium-sized|TRDJ1|TRDV1|.
TGTGCTCTTGGGGAACTGTTGGGGCTCCTGTCCCGACAATACACCGATAAACTCATCTTT
CALGELLGLLSRQYTDKLIF
>.|TRDJ1|TRDV1|TRDD3
TGTGCTCTTGGGGAACTAGACAATATGGGCTACGCCCTTACTGGGGGATACGCGGTGGCCGATAAACTCATCTTT
CALGELDNMGYALTGGYAVADKLIF
>.|TRDJ1|TRDV1|TRDD3
TGTGCTCTTGGGGAACGGTCAGAAGGCTGGGGGATGGACAGGACCGATAAACTCATCTTT
CALGERSEGWGMDRTDKLIF
>.|TRDJ1|TRDV1|TRDD3
TGTGCTCTTGGGAAACCGGGGGATACGGTCACCGATAAACTCATCTTT
CALGKPGDTVTDKLIF
>.|TRDJ1|TRDV1|.
TGTGCTCTTGGGGAAATTGGGGGGACTGTCGATAAACTCATCTTT
CALGEIGGTVDKLIF
>few|TRDJ1|TRDV1|TRDD3
TGTGCTCTTGGGGTATACTGGGGCAATAGGTCAGATAAACTCATCTTT
CALGVYWGNRSDKLIF
>.|TRDJ2|TRDV1|TRDD3
TGTGCTCTTGGGGAACTTCCTTCCTATATGGGGGATACTTGGTCTTTGACAGCACAACTCTTCTTT
CALGELPSYMGDTWSLTAQLFF
>.|TRDJ1|TRDV1|TRDD3
TGTGCTCTTGGGGTCCACTGGGGGCTGGGGCCCGATAAACTCATCTTT
CALGVHWGLGPDKLIF
>.|TRDJ1|TRDV2|.
TGTGCCTGTGAAGTCGGAGATAAGGGCGATAAACTCATCTTT
CACEVGDKGDKLIF
>.|TRDJ1|TRDV1|.
TGTGCTCTTGGGGAACAACCCTTCCGGCCGGGGATCAGTAGGAAACTCATCTTT
CALGEQPFRPGISRKLIF
>few|TRDJ2|TRDV1|TRDD3
TGTGCTCTTGGGGAATATAAACCTACGTTGCTGGGGGTCCCCTTGGCACAACTCTTCTTC
CALGEYKPTLLGVPLAQLFF
>few|TRDJ1|TRDV1|.
TGTGCTCTTGGGGTACCCTGGGAGTACACCGATAAACTCATCTTT
CALGVPWEYTDKLIF
>.|TRDJ1|TRDV1|.
TGTGCTCTTGGGGAACTAGAACGCTTCCTAGGTGAAAAGGGGGAGATTAAACTCATCTTT
CALGELERFLGEKGEIKLIF
>few|TRDJ1|TRDV1|.
TGTGCTCTTGGGGAACTTAGGCCTCCCCGGACAATACACACCGATAAACTCATCTTT
CALGELRPPRTIHTDKLIF
>few|TRDJ1|TRDV1|TRDD3
TGTGCTCTTGGGAAACCCCTTACCGTACTGGGGGATGGGGCCGATAAACTCATCTTT
CALGKPLTVLGDGADKLIF
>few|TRDJ1|TRDV1|TRDD3
TGTGCTCTTGGGGAAACTACGAGATGGGGGATCTCTACCGATAAACTCATCTTT
CALGETTRWGISTDKLIF
>few|TRDJ1|TRDV1|.
TGTGCTCTTGGGGAACTGGTGGCCGGGGGGTCCGATAAACTCATCTTT
CALGELVAGGSDKLIF
>few|TRDJ1|TRDV1|.
TGTGCTCTTGGGGAACCGGTCTTCACCTACCATAAACTCATCTTT
CALGEPVFTYHKLIF
>.|TRDJ1|TRDV1|.
TGTGCTCTTGGGGAGCCACTTCGGCGGGGTGCGGCCGATAAACTCATCTTT
CALGEPLRRGAADKLIF
>.|TRDJ1|TRDV1|TRDD3
TGTGCTCTTGGGGAATATCGCGCCTGGGGGACCGATAAACTCATCTTT
CALGEYRAWGTDKLIF
>.|TRDJ1|TRDV1|TRDD3
TGTGCTCTTAGGGAAAGGGGAAGTCTTCCTCCGGGGATACGACCCGATAAACTCATCTTT
CALRERGSLPPGIRPDKLIF
>.|TRDJ1|TRDV1|TRDD3
TGTGCTCTTGGGAACCAAGCTATCCGTTATACTGGGGGATACCCATCAGGTGGGTACACCGATAAACTCATCTTT
CALGNQAIRYTGGYPSGGYTDKLIF
>few|TRDJ1|TRDV1|.
TGTGCTCTTGGCCCCGGCCTTCCTGGGATAGGTAGCACCGATAAACTCATCTTT
CALGPGLPGIGSTDKLIF
>few|TRDJ1|TRDV1|TRDD3
TGTGCTCTTGGGGTTTACGGAAGTGGGGGATACACCGATAAACTCATCTTT
CALGVYGSGGYTDKLIF
>few|TRDJ1|TRDV1|.
TGTGCTCTTGGGGAGAGGGGTCCCCCTGGCCATACCACCGATAAACTCATCTTT
CALGERGPPGHTTDKLIF
>few|TRDJ1|TRDV1|TRDD3
TGTGCTCTTGGGGGGATTGGGGGTCCCGCCTTCCTACGAAAACTGGGGGATACGCCGACCTTCACCGATAAACTCATCTTT
CALGGIGGPAFLRKLGDTPTFTDKLIF
>.|TRDJ1|TRDV1|TRDD3
TGTGCTCTTGGGGAACGTTCTGGGGGGCACACTCACACCGATAAACTCATCTTT
CALGERSGGHTHTDKLIF
>.|TRDJ1|TRDV1|.
TGTGCTCTTGGGGACCTTCCTACGCGTACTGGGGGATACACCGATAAACTCATCTTT
CALGDLPTRTGGYTDKLIF
>.|TRDJ1|TRDV2|TRDD3
TGTGCCTGTGACACCGGGGACTCGGGGATACGCACCGATAAACTCATCTTT
CACDTGDSGIRTDKLIF
>.|TRDJ1|TRDV1|.
TGTGCTCTTGGGGATCCAACCCCTACCACCGATAAACTCATCTTT
CALGDPTPTTDKLIF
>few|TRDJ1|TRDV1|.
TGTGCTCTTGGGGAATGCCCATCTACGTCTTACTGCTGCTGGGGCCCCGATAAACTCATCTTT
CALGECPSTSYCCWGPDKLIF
>.|TRDJ1|TRDV1|TRDD3
TGTGCTCTTGGGGAACTGGGGAGACCCCCCCATGAATATTACTGTGGGATACCCGATAAACTCATCTTT
CALGELGRPPHEYYCGIPDKLIF
>few|TRDJ1|TRDV1|TRDD3
TGTGCTCTTGGGGAAGCGGCTGGGGGATATGTTTTCACCGATAAACTCATCTTT
CALGEAAGGYVFTDKLIF
>few|TRDJ1|TRDV1|.
TGTGCTCTTGGGGAATCCCTTTTCGCACTGTACACCGATAAACTCATCTTT
CALGESLFALYTDKLIF
>.|TRDJ1|TRDV1|.
TGTGCTCTTGGGGAACTGAGTAAGACTTCCTACGTTGCTGGGGGCTACACCGATAAACTCATCTTT
CALGELSKTSYVAGGYTDKLIF
>.|TRDJ1|TRDV1|TRDD3
TGTGCTCTTGGGGAAGAGAGTCCTACTGGGGGATACGCTCCTTACACCGATAAACTCATCTTT
CALGEESPTGGYAPYTDKLIF
>.|TRDJ1|TRDV1|TRDD3
TGTGCTCTTGGGGAACTAGCTTACTGGGGGACTCCGTACACCGATAAACTCATCTTT
CALGELAYWGTPYTDKLIF
>few|TRDJ3|TRDV2|.
TGTGCCTGTGACACCGGTAGTTACCAATCCTGGGACACCCGACAGATGTTTTTC
CACDTGSYQSWDTRQMFF
>few|TRDJ1|TRDV1|.
TGTGCTCTTGGGGAACGTGCGGGGGAGTACACCGATAAACTCATCTTT
CALGERAGEYTDKLIF
>few|TRDJ1|TRDV1|TRDD3
TGTGCTCTTGGGGAACTTTCCCTACTGGGGGATACCGGCGATAAACTCATCTTT
CALGELSLLGDTGDKLIF